This entry is about one T cell receptor (beta chain). TCRdb's copy holds only in-frame clones and misses some; the assay was immunoSEQ multiplex PCR. This table holds a few hundred thousand clones, 75% to 90% found once. The CDR3 has 13 amino acids. Germline CDR1 reads LGHNT; CDR2 reads FRNRAP. With 1 base removed from V and 10 bases from J, the gap between germline ends came to 11 bases. The sample is drawn from a study of blood T cell repertoires in COVID-19. Seattle patient enrollment occurred during active infection, with longitudinal follow-up thereafter. The clonotype was recovered from an older woman with COVID-19, enrolled during active disease. The chain links TRBV12-5 to TRBJ2-1; no clear D gene. The source material was peripheral blood. This chain's CDR3 is CASGLASVFEQFF. The DNA of the CDR3 is TGTGCTAGTGGTTTGGCGAGCGTGTTCGAGCAGTTCTTC.